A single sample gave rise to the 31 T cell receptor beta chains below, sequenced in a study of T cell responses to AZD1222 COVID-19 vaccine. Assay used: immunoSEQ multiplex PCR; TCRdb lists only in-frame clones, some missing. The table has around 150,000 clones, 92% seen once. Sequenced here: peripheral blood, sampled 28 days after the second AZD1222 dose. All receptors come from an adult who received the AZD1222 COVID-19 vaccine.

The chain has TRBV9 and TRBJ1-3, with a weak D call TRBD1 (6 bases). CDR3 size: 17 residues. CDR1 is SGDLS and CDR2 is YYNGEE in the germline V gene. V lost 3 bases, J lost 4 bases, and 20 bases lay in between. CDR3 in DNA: TGTGCCAGCAGCGCGCCCAGGGGCCCGTATTTAGGAAACACCATATATTTT. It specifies CASSAPRGPYLGNTIYF.

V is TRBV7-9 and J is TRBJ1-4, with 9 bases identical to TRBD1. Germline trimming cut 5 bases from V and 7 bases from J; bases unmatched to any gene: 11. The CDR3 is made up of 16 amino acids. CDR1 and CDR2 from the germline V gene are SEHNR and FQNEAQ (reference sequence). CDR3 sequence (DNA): TGTGCCAGCAGCCCATCCTGGACAGGGGAGGGTGAAAAACTGTTTTTT. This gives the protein CASSPSWTGEGEKLFF.

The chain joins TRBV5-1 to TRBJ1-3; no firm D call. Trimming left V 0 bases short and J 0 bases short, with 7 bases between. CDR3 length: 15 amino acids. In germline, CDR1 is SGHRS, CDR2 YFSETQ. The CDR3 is CASSLVSGSGNTIYF. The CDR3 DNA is TGCGCCAGCAGCTTGGTTAGCGGCTCTGGAAACACCATATATTTT.

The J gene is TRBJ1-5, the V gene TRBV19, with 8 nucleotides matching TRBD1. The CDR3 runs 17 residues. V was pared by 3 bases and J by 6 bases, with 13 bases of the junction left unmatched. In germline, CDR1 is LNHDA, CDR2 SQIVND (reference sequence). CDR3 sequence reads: CASSMRFYRGIVQPQHF. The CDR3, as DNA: TGTGCCAGTAGTATGAGGTTTTACAGGGGGATTGTTCAGCCCCAGCATTTT.

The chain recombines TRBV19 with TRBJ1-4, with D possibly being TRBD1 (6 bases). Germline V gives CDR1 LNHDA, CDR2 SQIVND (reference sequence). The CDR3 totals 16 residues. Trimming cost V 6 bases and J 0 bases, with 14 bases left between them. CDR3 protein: CASRDRYGATNEKLFF. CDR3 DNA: TGTGCCAGTAGAGACAGGTACGGGGCAACTAATGAAAAACTGTTTTTT.

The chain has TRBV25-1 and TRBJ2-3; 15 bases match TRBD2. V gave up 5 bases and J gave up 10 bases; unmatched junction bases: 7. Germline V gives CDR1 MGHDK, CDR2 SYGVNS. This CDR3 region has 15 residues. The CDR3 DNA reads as TGTGCCAGCAGTAGCGAGGGGACTAGCGGGAGGCCGCAGTATTTT. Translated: CASSSEGTSGRPQYF. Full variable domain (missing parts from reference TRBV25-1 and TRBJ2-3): EADIYQTPRYLVIGTGKKITLECSQTMGHDKMYWYQQDPGMELHLIHYSYGVNSTEKGDLSSESTVSRIRTEHFPLTLESARPSHTSQYLCASSSEGTSGRPQYFGPGTRLTVL.

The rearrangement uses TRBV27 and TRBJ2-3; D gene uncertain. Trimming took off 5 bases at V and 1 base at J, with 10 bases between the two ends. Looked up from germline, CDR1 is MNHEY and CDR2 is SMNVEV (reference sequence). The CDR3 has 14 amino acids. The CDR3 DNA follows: TGTGCCAGCAGTGACCGTCCCGGCACAGATACGCAGTATTTT. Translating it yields CASSDRPGTDTQYF.

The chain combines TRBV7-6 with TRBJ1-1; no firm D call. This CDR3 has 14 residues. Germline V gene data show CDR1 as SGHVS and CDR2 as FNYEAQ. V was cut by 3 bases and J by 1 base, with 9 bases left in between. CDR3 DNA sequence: TGTGCCAGCAGCTTCTATCAGGAGAACACTGAAGCTTTCTTT. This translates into CASSFYQENTEAFF.

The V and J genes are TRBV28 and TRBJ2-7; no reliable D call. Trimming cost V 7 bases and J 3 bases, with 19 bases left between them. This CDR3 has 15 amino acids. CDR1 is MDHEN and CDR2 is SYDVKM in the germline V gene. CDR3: CASTSVTNPDYEQYF. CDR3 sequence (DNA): TGTGCCAGCACTTCGGTCACAAACCCAGACTACGAGCAGTACTTC.

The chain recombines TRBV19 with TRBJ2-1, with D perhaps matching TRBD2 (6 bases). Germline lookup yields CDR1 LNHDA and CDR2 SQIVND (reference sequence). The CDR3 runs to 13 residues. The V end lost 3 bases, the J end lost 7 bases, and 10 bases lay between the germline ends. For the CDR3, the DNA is TGTGCCAGTAGTATTTCCGGGGGAAATGAGCAGTTCTTC. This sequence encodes CASSISGGNEQFF.

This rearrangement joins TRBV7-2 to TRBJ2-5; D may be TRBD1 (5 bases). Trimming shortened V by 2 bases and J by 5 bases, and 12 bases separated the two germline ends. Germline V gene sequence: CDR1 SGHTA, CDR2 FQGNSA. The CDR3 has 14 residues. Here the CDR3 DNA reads TGTGCCAGCAGCTTACAGGGCGACAGCGAGACCCAGTACTTC. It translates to CASSLQGDSETQYF.

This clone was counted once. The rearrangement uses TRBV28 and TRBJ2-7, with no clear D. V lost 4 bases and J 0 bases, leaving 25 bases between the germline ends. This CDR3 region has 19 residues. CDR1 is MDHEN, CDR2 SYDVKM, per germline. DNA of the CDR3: TGTGCCAGCAGTTCCCCTTGGAGCGTGCAACTTTATGACTCCTACGAGCAGTACTTC. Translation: CASSSPWSVQLYDSYEQYF.

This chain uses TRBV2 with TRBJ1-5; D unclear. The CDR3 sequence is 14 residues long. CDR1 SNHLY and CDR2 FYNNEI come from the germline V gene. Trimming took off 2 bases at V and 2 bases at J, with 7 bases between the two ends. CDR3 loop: CASSERVGNQPQHF. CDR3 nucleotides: TGTGCCAGCAGTGAAAGGGTTGGCAATCAGCCCCAGCATTTT.

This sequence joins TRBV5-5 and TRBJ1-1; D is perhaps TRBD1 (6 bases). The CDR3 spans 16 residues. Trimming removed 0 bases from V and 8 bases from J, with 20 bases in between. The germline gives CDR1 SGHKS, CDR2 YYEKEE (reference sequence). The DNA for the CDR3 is TGTGCCAGCAGCTTGGGAGTTAGTGGGTCAGGGGTCGAAGCTTTCTTT. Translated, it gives CASSLGVSGSGVEAFF. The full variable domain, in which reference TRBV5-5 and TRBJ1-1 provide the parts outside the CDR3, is DAGVTQSPTHLIKTRGQQVTLRCSPISGHKSVSWYQQVLGQGPQFIFQYYEKEERGRGNFPDRFSARQFPNYSSELNVNALLLGDSALYLCASSLGVSGSGVEAFFGQGTRLTVV.

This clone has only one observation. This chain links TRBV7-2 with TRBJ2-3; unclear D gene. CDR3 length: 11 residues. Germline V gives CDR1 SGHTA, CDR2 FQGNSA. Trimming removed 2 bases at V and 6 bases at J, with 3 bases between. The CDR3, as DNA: TGTGCCAGCAGCTTATGGGATACGCAGTATTTT. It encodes CASSLWDTQYF. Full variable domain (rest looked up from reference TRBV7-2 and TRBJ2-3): GAGVSQSPSNKVTEKGKDVELRCDPISGHTALYWYRQSLGQGLEFLIYFQGNSAPDKSGLPSDRFSAERTGGSVSTLTIQRTQQEDSAVYLCASSLWDTQYFGPGTRLTVL.

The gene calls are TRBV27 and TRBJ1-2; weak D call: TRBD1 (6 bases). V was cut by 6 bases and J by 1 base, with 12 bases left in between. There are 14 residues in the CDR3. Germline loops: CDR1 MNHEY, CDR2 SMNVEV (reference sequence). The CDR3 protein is CASRPGEYNYGYTF. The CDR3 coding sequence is TGTGCCAGCAGACCAGGGGAATATAACTATGGCTACACCTTC.

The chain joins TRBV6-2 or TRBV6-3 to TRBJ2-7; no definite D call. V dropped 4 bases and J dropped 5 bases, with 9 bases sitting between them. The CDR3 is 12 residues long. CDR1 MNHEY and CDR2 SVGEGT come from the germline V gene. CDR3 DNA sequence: TGTGCCAGCAGTTCCGACATAGACGAGCAGTACTTC. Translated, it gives CASSSDIDEQYF.

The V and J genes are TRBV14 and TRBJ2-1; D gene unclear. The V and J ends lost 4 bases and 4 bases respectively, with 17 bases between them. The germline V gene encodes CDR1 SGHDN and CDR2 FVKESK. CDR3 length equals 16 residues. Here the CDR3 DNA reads TGTGCCAGCAGCCCTAGGACGCAGAGATTATACAATGAGCAGTTCTTC. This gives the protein CASSPRTQRLYNEQFF.

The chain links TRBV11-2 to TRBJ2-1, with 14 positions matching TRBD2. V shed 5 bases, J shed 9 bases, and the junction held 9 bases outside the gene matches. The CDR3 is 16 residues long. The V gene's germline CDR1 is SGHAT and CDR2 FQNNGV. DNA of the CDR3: TGTGCCAGCAGCACCGGGACTAGCGGGAGAGGGGGTGAGCAGTTCTTC. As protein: CASSTGTSGRGGEQFF.

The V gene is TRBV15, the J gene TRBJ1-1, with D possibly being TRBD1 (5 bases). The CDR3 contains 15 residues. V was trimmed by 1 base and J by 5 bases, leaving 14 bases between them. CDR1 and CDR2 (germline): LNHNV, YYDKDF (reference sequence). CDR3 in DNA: TGTGCCACCAGCAGAGGGGGATGGGGCGGGACTGAAGCTTTCTTT. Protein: CATSRGGWGGTEAFF.

For the CDR3, the DNA is TGTGCCAGCACCTATAGCGGCATCGGAGGCGATGAGCAGTTCTTC. This codes for CASTYSGIGGDEQFF. The gene calls are TRBV7-9 and TRBJ2-1; a weak D match, TRBD2 (6 bases). Germline assignment: CDR1 SEHNR and CDR2 FQNEAQ (reference sequence). CDR3 size: 15 residues. Trimming cost V 7 bases and J 8 bases, with 21 bases left between them.

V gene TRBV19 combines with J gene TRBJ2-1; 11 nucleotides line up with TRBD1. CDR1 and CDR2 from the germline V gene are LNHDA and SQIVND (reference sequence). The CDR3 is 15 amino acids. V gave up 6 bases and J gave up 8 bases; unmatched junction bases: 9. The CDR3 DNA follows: TGTGCCAGTAGGGGTCGGGACAGGGGGAAAGATGAGCAGTTCTTC. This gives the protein CASRGRDRGKDEQFF.

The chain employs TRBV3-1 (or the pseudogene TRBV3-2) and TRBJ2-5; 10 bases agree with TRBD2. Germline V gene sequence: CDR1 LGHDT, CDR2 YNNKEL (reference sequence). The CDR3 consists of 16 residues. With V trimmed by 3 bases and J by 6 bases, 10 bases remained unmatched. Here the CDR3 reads CASSQTLLAGIKTQYF. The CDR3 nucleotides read TGTGCCAGCAGCCAGACCCTACTAGCGGGGATCAAGACCCAGTACTTC.

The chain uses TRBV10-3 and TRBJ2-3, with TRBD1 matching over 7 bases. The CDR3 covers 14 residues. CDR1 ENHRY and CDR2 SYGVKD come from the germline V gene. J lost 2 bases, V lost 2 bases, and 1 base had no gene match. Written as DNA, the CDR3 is TGTGCCATCAGTGAGGGACAGGTCACAGATACGCAGTATTTT. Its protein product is CAISEGQVTDTQYF.

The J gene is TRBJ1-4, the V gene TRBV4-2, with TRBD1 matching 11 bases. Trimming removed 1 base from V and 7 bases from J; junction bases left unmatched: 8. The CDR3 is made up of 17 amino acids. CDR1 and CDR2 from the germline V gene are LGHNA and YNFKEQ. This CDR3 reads CASSQAGQGVGGEKLFF. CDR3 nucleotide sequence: TGTGCCAGCAGCCAAGCGGGACAGGGGGTGGGCGGTGAAAAACTGTTTTTT.

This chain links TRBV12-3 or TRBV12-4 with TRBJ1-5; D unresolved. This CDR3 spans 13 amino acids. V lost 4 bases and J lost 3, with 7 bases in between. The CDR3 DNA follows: TGTGCCAGCAGTTCGTCCTACAATCAGCCCCAGCATTTT. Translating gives CASSSSYNQPQHF.

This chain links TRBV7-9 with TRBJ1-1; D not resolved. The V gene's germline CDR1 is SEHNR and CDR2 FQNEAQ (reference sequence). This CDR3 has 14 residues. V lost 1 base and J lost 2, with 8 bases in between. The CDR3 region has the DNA TGTGCCAGCAGCTTAGGCGTGTTCAACACTGAAGCTTTCTTT. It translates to CASSLGVFNTEAFF.

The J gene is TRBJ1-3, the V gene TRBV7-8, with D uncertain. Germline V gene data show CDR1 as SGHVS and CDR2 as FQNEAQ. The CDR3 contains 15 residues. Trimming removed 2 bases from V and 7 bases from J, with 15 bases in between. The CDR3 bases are TGTGCCAGCAGCTTAAGAAGGGTGGGAGCGAACACCATATATTTT. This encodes CASSLRRVGANTIYF.

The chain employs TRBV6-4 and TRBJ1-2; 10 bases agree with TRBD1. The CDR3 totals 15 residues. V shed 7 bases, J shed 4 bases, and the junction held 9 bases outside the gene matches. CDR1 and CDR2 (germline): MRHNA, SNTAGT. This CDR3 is CASKPGTGEGYGYTF. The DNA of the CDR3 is TGTGCCAGCAAGCCCGGGACAGGGGAGGGCTATGGCTACACCTTC.

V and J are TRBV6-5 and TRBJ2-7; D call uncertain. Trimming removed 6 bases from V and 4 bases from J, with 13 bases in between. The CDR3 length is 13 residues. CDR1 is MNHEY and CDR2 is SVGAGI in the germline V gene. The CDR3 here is CASSPPVRYEQYF. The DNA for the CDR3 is TGTGCCAGCAGCCCACCCGTTAGATACGAGCAGTACTTC.

The CDR3 region has the DNA TGCGCCAGCAGCCATACTAGGACTGCGATCAGCACTGGCACAGATACGCAGTATTTT. Translation gives CASSHTRTAISTGTDTQYF. This chain joins TRBV4-1 and TRBJ2-3; a weak D match, TRBD2 (5 bases). This CDR3 contains 19 residues. Germline V lookup: CDR1 MGHRA, CDR2 YSYEKL. Deletions cut 3 bases from V and 1 base from J, with 23 bases between.